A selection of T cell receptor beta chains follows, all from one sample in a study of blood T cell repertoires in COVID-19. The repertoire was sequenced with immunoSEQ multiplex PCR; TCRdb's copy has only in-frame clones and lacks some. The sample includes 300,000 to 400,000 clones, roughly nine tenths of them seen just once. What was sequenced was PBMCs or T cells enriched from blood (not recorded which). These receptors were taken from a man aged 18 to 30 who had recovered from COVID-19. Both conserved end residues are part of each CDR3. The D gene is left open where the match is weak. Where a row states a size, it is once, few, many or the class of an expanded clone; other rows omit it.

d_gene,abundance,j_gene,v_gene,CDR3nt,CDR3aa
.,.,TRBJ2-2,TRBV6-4,TGTGCCAGCACCACATTGGGGGGTAGCACCGGGGAGCTGTTTTTT,CASTTLGGSTGELFF
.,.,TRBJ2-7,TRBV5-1,TGCGCCAGCAATGGCGAGGGTGTAAGCAGAGGCTACGAGCAGTACTTC,CASNGEGVSRGYEQYF
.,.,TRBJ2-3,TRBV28,TGTGCCAGCAACAAAAGGGGCAAGGCCCCCACAGATACGCAGTATTTT,CASNKRGKAPTDTQYF
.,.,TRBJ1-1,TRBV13,TGTGCCAGCAGCTTAGGGACAGTGGCTTTCTTT,CASSLGTVAFF
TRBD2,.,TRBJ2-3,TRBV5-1,TGCGCCAGCAGCTTTTTTGCTAGCGGGTCAGTAGTGGGTACGCAGTATTTT,CASSFFASGSVVGTQYF
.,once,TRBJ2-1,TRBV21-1,TGTGCCAGCAGACCAAGGGGGAGGGCGGATTACAATGAGCAGTTCTTC,CASRPRGRADYNEQFF
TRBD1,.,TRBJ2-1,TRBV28,TGTGCCAGCAGTTTCACAGGGGAACAGTTCTTC,CASSFTGEQFF
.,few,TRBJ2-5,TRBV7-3,TGTGCCAGCAGCTTCGAACGGACAATAGAGACCCAGTACTTC,CASSFERTIETQYF
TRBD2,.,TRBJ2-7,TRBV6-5,TGTGCCAGCATCGTCGGACTAGATCACTCCTACGAGCAGTACTTC,CASIVGLDHSYEQYF
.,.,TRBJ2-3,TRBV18,TGTGCCAGCTCACCAACAGGCCTAACAGATACGCAGTATTTT,CASSPTGLTDTQYF